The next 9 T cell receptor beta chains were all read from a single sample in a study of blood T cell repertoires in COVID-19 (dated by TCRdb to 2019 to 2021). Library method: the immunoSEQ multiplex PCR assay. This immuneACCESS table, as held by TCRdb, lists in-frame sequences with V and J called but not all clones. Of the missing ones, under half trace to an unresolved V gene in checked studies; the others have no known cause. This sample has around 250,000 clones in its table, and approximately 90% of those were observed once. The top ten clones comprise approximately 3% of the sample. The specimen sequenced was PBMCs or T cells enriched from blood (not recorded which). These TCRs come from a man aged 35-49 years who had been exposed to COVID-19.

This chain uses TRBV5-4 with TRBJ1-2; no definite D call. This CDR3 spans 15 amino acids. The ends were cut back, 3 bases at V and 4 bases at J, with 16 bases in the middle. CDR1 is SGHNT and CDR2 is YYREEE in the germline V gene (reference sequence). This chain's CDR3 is CASSSDREATYGYTF. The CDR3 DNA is TGTGCCAGCAGCTCCGATCGGGAAGCGACCTATGGCTACACCTTC.

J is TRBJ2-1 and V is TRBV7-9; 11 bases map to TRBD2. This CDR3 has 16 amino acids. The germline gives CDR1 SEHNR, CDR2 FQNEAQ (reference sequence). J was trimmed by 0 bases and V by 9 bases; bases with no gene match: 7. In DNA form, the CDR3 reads TGTGCCAGTTGGCCTAGCGGGAGGAGCTCCTACAATGAGCAGTTCTTC. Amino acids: CASWPSGRSSYNEQFF.

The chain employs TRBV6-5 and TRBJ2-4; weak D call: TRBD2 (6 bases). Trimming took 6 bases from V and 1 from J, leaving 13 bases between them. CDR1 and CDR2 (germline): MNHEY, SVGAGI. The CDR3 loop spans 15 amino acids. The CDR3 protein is CASSPVEGAKNIQYF. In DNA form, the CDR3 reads TGTGCCAGCAGCCCAGTGGAGGGGGCCAAAAACATTCAGTACTTC.

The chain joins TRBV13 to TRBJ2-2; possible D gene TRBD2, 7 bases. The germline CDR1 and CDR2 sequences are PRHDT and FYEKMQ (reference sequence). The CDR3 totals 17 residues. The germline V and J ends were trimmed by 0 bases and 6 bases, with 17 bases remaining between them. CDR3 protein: CASSLGHTVGGPGELFF. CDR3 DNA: TGTGCCAGCAGCTTAGGACACACAGTCGGGGGGCCCGGGGAGCTGTTTTTT.

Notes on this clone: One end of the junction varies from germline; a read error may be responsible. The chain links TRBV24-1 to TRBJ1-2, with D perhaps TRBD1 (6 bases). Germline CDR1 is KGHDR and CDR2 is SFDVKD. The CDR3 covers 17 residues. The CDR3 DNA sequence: TGTGCCACCAGTGACACCAGGGGAGGGACATCTAATTATGGCTACACCTTC. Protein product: CATSDTRGGTSNYGYTF.

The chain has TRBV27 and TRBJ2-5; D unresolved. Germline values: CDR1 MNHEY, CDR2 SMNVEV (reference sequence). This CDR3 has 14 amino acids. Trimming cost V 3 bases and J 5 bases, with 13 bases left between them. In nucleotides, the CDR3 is TGTGCCAGCAGTTTTGGCAGTGTGATGGAGACCCAGTACTTC. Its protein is CASSFGSVMETQYF.

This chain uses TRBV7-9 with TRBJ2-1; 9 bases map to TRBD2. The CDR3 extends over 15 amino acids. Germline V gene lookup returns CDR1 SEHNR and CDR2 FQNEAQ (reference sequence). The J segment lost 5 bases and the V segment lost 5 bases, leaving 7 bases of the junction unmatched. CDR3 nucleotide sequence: TGTGCCAGCAGCCCGCGGCGCGGGAGGGACAATGAGCAGTTCTTC. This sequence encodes CASSPRRGRDNEQFF.

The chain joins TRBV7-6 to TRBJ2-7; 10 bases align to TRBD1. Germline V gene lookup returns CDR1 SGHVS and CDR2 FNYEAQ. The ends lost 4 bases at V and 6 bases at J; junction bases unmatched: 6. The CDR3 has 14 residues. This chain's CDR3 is CASSSGQGFSEQYF. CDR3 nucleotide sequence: TGTGCCAGCAGCTCGGGACAGGGGTTTAGCGAGCAGTACTTC.

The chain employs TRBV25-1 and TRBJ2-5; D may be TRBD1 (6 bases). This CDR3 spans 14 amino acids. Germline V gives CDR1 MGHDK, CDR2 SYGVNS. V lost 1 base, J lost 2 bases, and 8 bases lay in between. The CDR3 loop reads CASSEWGTQETQYF. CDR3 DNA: TGTGCCAGCAGTGAATGGGGGACACAAGAGACCCAGTACTTC.